Shown below are 18 T cell receptor beta chains from a single sample sequenced in a study of blood T cell repertoires in COVID-19 (dated by TCRdb to the early 2020s). The library was prepared using the immunoSEQ multiplex PCR assay. This is the immuneACCESS table as TCRdb keeps it, with only in-frame sequences that have V and J called. A part of the clones is gone; compared with another copy, unresolved V genes explain less than half, and the rest is unexplained. The sample records roughly 180,000 clones, roughly 82% of which are singletons. The ten largest account for 4.5% to 6.5% of the sample. The sample comprised peripheral blood. Receptors originate from a woman aged 30 to 39 with acute or convalescent COVID-19.

The rearrangement links TRBV10-3 to TRBJ2-1, with TRBD2 matching 7 bases. Unmatched junction bases numbered 10, after V lost 6 bases and J lost 8 bases. Germline V gene lookup returns CDR1 ENHRY and CDR2 SYGVKD. This CDR3 spans 14 amino acids. This chain's CDR3 is CAISRTRFKDEQFF. CDR3 bases: TGTGCCATCAGCCGGACTAGGTTTAAGGATGAGCAGTTCTTC.

The sample holds one count of this clone. This rearrangement joins TRBV28 to TRBJ1-5; tentatively, D is TRBD1 (6 bases). V was pared by 7 bases and J by 2 bases, with 9 bases between. The germline V gene has CDR1 MDHEN and CDR2 SYDVKM. The CDR3 loop spans 13 amino acids. The CDR3 region is CASKSGGNQPQHF. CDR3 nucleotides: TGTGCCAGCAAATCAGGGGGCAATCAGCCCCAGCATTTT.

The chain recombines TRBV7-9 with TRBJ2-2; TRBD1 matches 8 bases. This CDR3 contains 17 residues. CDR1 SEHNR and CDR2 FQNEAQ come from the germline V gene (reference sequence). V was clipped by 3 bases and J by 6 bases; unmatched bases: 12. The CDR3 sequence: CASSFVRTGRGAGELFF. In DNA form, the CDR3 reads TGTGCCAGCAGCTTTGTGCGGACAGGGAGAGGGGCCGGGGAGCTGTTTTTT.

The chain joins TRBV6-5 to TRBJ2-7; 9 bases fit TRBD1. V was pared by 4 bases and J by 7 bases, with 11 bases of the junction left unmatched. The CDR3 consists of 15 residues. Germline CDR1 reads MNHEY; CDR2 reads SVGAGI. In DNA, the CDR3 is TGTGCCAGCAGTTCACCACCGGGACAGGGATGGGAGCAGTACTTC. It yields the protein CASSSPPGQGWEQYF.

The V and J genes are TRBV5-4 and TRBJ1-2; 12 bases agree with TRBD1. CDR1 and CDR2 (germline): SGHNT, YYREEE (reference sequence). The CDR3 has 18 amino acids. Unmatched junction bases numbered 12, after V lost 2 bases and J lost 4 bases. The DNA of the CDR3 is TGTGCCAGCAGCTTTGACCGGGACAGGGGGCGCAGTGGCTATGGCTACACCTTC. This translates into CASSFDRDRGRSGYGYTF.

This chain links TRBV11-1 with TRBJ1-1; possible D gene TRBD1, 5 bases. CDR1 is SGHAT and CDR2 is FQDESV in the germline V gene (reference sequence). CDR3 length: 15 amino acids. V shed 5 bases and J shed 1 base, with 14 bases lying between them. The CDR3 protein is CASSLLRAGNTEAFF. Here the CDR3 DNA reads TGTGCCAGCAGCCTCCTCAGGGCAGGGAACACTGAAGCTTTCTTT.

This sequence joins TRBV5-8 and TRBJ1-1, with TRBD1 as a possible D gene (6 bases). The CDR3 length is 12 residues. V lost 6 bases, J lost 9 bases, and 15 bases lay in between. CDR1 is SGHTS and CDR2 is YDEGEE in the germline V gene. CDR3 DNA: TGTGCCAGCACCGGACAGTCCAGGCAAGCTTTCTTT. Translation: CASTGQSRQAFF.

V usage is TRBV4-3 and J usage is TRBJ2-3; 12 nucleotides align to TRBD2. Germline V lookup: CDR1 LGHNA, CDR2 YSLEER. This CDR3 contains 18 residues. V gave up 3 bases and J gave up 1 base; unmatched junction bases: 8. CDR3 DNA sequence: TGCGCCAGCAGCCAGCGGACTAGCGGGAAGACCCGCACAGATACGCAGTATTTT. Its translation is CASSQRTSGKTRTDTQYF.

The rearrangement joins TRBV5-6 to TRBJ1-1; D perhaps matches TRBD1 (5 bases). V was trimmed by 2 bases and J by 4 bases, leaving 9 bases between them. Germline lookup yields CDR1 SGHDT and CDR2 YYEEEE. CDR3 length equals 13 residues. DNA of the CDR3: TGTGCCAGCAGCTTAGGGGTCCCCACTGAAGCTTTCTTT. It specifies CASSLGVPTEAFF.

The chain couples TRBV2 to TRBJ1-2; 9 nucleotides agree with TRBD1. In germline, CDR1 is SNHLY, CDR2 FYNNEI. The J segment lost 3 bases and the V segment lost 5 bases, leaving 4 bases of the junction unmatched. This CDR3 comprises 14 residues. Here the CDR3 reads CASSLGQGYYGYTF. Written as DNA, the CDR3 is TGTGCCAGCAGTCTGGGACAGGGATACTATGGCTACACCTTC. Based on the CDR3 plus reference TRBV2 and TRBJ1-2, the full variable domain is EPEVTQTPSHQVTQMGQEVILRCVPISNHLYFYWYRQILGQKVEFLVSFYNNEISEKSEIFDDQFSVERPDGSNFTLKIRSTKLEDSAMYFCASSLGQGYYGYTFGSGTRLTVV.

The rearrangement uses TRBV28 and TRBJ1-5, with D tentatively TRBD1 (6 bases). The CDR3 loop spans 17 amino acids. V lost 6 bases, J lost 0 bases, and 18 bases lay in between. CDR1 and CDR2 (germline): MDHEN, SYDVKM. The CDR3 DNA reads as TGTGCCAGCAGCGGGACAACCCAGTGGGTTAGCAATCAGCCCCAGCATTTT. Translating gives CASSGTTQWVSNQPQHF.

A few counts support this clone. V and J are TRBV2 and TRBJ2-7; no clear D gene. The CDR3 runs 10 residues. The germline V gene has CDR1 SNHLY and CDR2 FYNNEI. The V end was cut by 5 bases, the J end by 4 bases, with 3 bases between. The CDR3 protein is CASSSYEQYF. The DNA of the CDR3 is TGTGCCAGCAGTTCGTACGAGCAGTACTTC.

As regards this clone: Distinct nucleotide sequences in the sample also encode this CDR3. The chain uses TRBV4-2 and TRBJ2-1; D ambiguous. This CDR3 is 15 amino acids long. From germline, CDR1 is LGHNA and CDR2 YNFKEQ. Trimming left V 4 bases short and J 0 bases short, with 10 bases between. The CDR3 DNA sequence: TGTGCCAGCAGCCCCGGGTTGAGCTCCTACAATGAGCAGTTCTTC. Protein sequence: CASSPGLSSYNEQFF.

The V and J genes are TRBV6-5 and TRBJ1-1; 7 nucleotides align to TRBD1. The V and J ends lost 6 bases and 1 base, in that order; junction bases with no gene match: 2. The length of the CDR3 is 13 residues. Germline lookup yields CDR1 MNHEY and CDR2 SVGAGI. CDR3 sequence reads: CASSNRGNTEAFF. In DNA, the CDR3 is TGTGCCAGCAGCAACAGGGGGAACACTGAAGCTTTCTTT.

The gene calls are TRBV13 and TRBJ2-2, with 7 positions matching TRBD2. From germline, CDR1 is PRHDT and CDR2 FYEKMQ (reference sequence). J was trimmed by 4 bases and V by 5 bases; bases with no gene match: 16. This CDR3 has 18 amino acids. CDR3 region: CASSQRGVAGVVTGELFF. The DNA for the CDR3 is TGTGCCAGCAGCCAGCGGGGAGTCGCGGGAGTTGTCACCGGGGAGCTGTTTTTT.

The chain is built from TRBV10-3 and TRBJ1-2; TRBD1 is a possible D gene (6 bases). The CDR3 has 13 residues. CDR1 and CDR2 (germline): ENHRY, SYGVKD. V was shortened by 9 bases and J by 2 bases, with 13 bases between the two germline ends. This CDR3 is CAITNRANYGYTF. The DNA for the CDR3 is TGTGCCATTACAAACAGGGCAAACTATGGCTACACCTTC.

The rearrangement uses TRBV11-2 and TRBJ1-4; no reliable D call. Germline loops: CDR1 SGHAT, CDR2 FQNNGV. Trimming stripped 4 bases from V and 0 bases from J, with 6 bases between. This CDR3 is 14 amino acids long. The CDR3 nucleotides are TGTGCCAGCAGCTACACAGCAACTAATGAAAAACTGTTTTTT. Its translation: CASSYTATNEKLFF.

The genes are TRBV4-2 and TRBJ1-1, with TRBD1 identical over 8 bases. Per the germline V gene, CDR1 is LGHNA and CDR2 is YNFKEQ. Unmatched junction bases numbered 13, after V lost 3 bases and J lost 1 base. The CDR3 consists of 18 residues. CDR3 loop: CASSQPLRQGNPNTEAFF. Written as DNA, the CDR3 is TGTGCCAGCAGCCAGCCCCTTCGACAGGGGAACCCGAACACTGAAGCTTTCTTT.